A selection of T cell receptor beta chains follows, all from one sample in a study of blood T cell repertoires in COVID-19. TCRdb keeps only in-frame clones here, not all; method: immunoSEQ multiplex PCR. This table has fewer than 700,000 clones, 85% to 90% appearing once. Sequenced input: peripheral blood. The origin of the receptors is a woman aged 50 to 60 with COVID-19, enrolled during active disease. Each CDR3 is given with its conserved first and last residue. A D gene is named only where the DNA matches it firmly. The size of a clone is reported for some rows only, either as once, few or many, or as a class for expanded clones.

V	length	size	J	D	CDR3	DNA
TRBV28	14	.	TRBJ1-1	.	CASSLSRVNTEAFF	TGTGCCAGCAGTTTATCGAGGGTGAACACTGAAGCTTTCTTT
TRBV2	15	.	TRBJ2-3	.	CASSEDFPSTDTQYF	TGTGCCAGCAGTGAAGACTTTCCCAGCACAGATACGCAGTATTTT
TRBV5-1	13	.	TRBJ2-7	.	CASRPTPTYEQYF	TGCGCCAGCAGGCCGACACCGACCTACGAGCAGTACTTC
TRBV19	14	.	TRBJ1-1	.	CASTHNTGNTEAFF	TGTGCCAGTACCCATAACACAGGGAACACTGAAGCTTTCTTT
TRBV3-1/TRBV3-2	13	.	TRBJ1-5	.	CASSQGANQPQHF	TGTGCCAGCAGCCAAGGGGCCAATCAGCCCCAGCATTTT
TRBV7-6	16	.	TRBJ2-7	TRBD1	CASSHVRTGRAYEQYF	TGTGCCAGCAGCCATGTAAGGACAGGGCGCGCTTACGAGCAGTACTTC
TRBV6-5	15	once	TRBJ1-1	.	CASSYSHSVGTEAFF	TGTGCCAGCAGTTACTCTCACTCCGTTGGCACTGAAGCTTTCTTT
TRBV6-5	14	.	TRBJ1-3	.	CASSDGVSGNTIYF	TGTGCCAGCAGCGACGGGGTCTCTGGAAACACCATATATTTT
TRBV6-6	13	.	TRBJ1-6	TRBD1	CASNGQGNSPLHF	TGTGCCAGCAACGGACAGGGCAATTCACCCCTCCACTTT
TRBV2	15	.	TRBJ2-3	TRBD1	CASNTQGQPTDTQYF	TGTGCCAGCAATACCCAGGGACAGCCCACAGATACGCAGTATTTT
TRBV30	13	.	TRBJ2-3	.	CAWSTGLVDTQYF	TGTGCCTGGAGTACGGGGTTAGTAGATACGCAGTATTTT
TRBV18	13	.	TRBJ2-7	.	CASSQDSPYEQYF	TGTGCCAGCTCTCAAGATAGCCCCTACGAGCAGTACTTC
TRBV25-1	15	.	TRBJ2-3	.	CASSSLTTSTDTQYF	TGTGCCAGCAGTTCACTGACAACCAGCACAGATACGCAGTATTTT
TRBV10-3	14	.	TRBJ2-7	TRBD1	CAISEGTALYEQYF	TGTGCCATCAGTGAAGGGACAGCCCTTTACGAGCAGTACTTC
TRBV11-2	14	.	TRBJ1-2	.	CASSLDRGSYGYTF	TGTGCCAGCAGCTTAGATCGAGGTTCCTATGGCTACACCTTC
TRBV30	15	.	TRBJ1-2	.	CAWKEDGFGGGGYTF	TGTGCCTGGAAGGAAGACGGCTTTGGGGGAGGTGGCTACACCTTC
TRBV30	14	.	TRBJ1-4	.	CAWSYGGSNEKLFF	TGTGCCTGGAGTTACGGGGGGTCTAATGAAAAACTGTTTTTT
TRBV5-8	18	.	TRBJ1-3	.	CASSYTYRQDVVGNTIYF	TGTGCCAGCAGCTATACGTATCGACAGGACGTCGTCGGAAACACCATATATTTT
TRBV14	13	.	TRBJ1-2	.	CASSPQSPYGYTF	TGTGCCAGCAGCCCACAGTCGCCCTATGGCTACACCTTC
TRBV15	14	.	TRBJ2-7	TRBD2	CATSILTSTYEQYF	TGTGCCACCAGCATTTTGACTAGCACCTACGAGCAGTACTTC
TRBV19	18	.	TRBJ2-1	TRBD2	CASRPSGGEFVSYNEQFF	TGTGCCAGTAGACCGAGCGGGGGGGAGTTTGTTTCCTACAATGAGCAGTTCTTC
TRBV3-1/TRBV3-2	15	few	TRBJ2-3	.	CASSPTGTSTDTQYF	TGTGCCAGCAGCCCCACCGGGACTAGCACAGATACGCAGTATTTT
TRBV5-1	14	.	TRBJ1-1	.	CASSLGLLNTEAFF	TGCGCCAGCAGCTTGGGACTTTTGAACACTGAAGCTTTCTTT
TRBV7-7	13	.	TRBJ2-1	.	CASSLAQYNEQFF	TGTGCCAGCAGCTTAGCTCAGTACAATGAGCAGTTCTTC
TRBV7-9	12	few	TRBJ1-1	.	CASSLEGREAFF	TGTGCCAGCAGCTTAGAAGGGAGGGAAGCTTTCTTT
TRBV9	15	.	TRBJ1-4	TRBD1	CASSPLGTGGEKLFF	TGTGCCAGCAGCCCATTGGGGACAGGGGGCGAAAAACTGTTTTTT
TRBV19	15	.	TRBJ1-2	.	CASSPGEVAAYGYTF	TGTGCCAGTAGTCCGGGGGAGGTGGCGGCCTATGGCTACACCTTC
TRBV10-3	16	.	TRBJ2-3	.	CAISESTTSNPDTQYF	TGTGCCATCAGTGAGTCGACGACTAGTAATCCAGATACGCAGTATTTT
TRBV5-6	14	.	TRBJ1-5	.	CASSFGSISQPQHF	TGTGCCAGCAGCTTTGGGAGTATAAGTCAGCCCCAGCATTTT
TRBV25-1	15	.	TRBJ2-5	.	CASSDPEEGPETQYF	TGTGCCAGCAGTGACCCGGAGGAGGGCCCCGAGACCCAGTACTTC
TRBV19	14	.	TRBJ2-2	.	CASSSGANTGELFF	TGTGCCAGTAGTAGCGGGGCGAACACCGGGGAGCTGTTTTTT
TRBV5-8	14	.	TRBJ2-3	.	CASSLFSVRDTQYF	TGTGCCAGCAGCTTGTTTTCAGTCAGAGATACGCAGTATTTT
TRBV27	14	.	TRBJ1-1	.	CASSSPWLNTEAFF	TGTGCCAGCAGTTCCCCTTGGCTGAACACTGAAGCTTTCTTT
TRBV12-3/TRBV12-4	13	few	TRBJ1-2	TRBD1	CASRTRGQGVATF	TGTGCCAGCAGGACCCGGGGACAGGGAGTAGCGACCTTC
TRBV7-3	14	.	TRBJ1-2	.	CASSYSSGPYGYTF	TGTGCCAGCAGCTATTCGTCAGGGCCCTATGGCTACACCTTC
TRBV6-5	13	.	TRBJ1-2	TRBD1	CASRGQTNYGYTF	TGTGCCAGCAGGGGACAGACTAACTATGGCTACACCTTC
TRBV24-1	16	.	TRBJ2-5	TRBD2	CATSDLGTSHQETQYF	TGTGCCACCAGTGATTTAGGGACTAGCCACCAAGAGACCCAGTACTTC
TRBV6-6	15	.	TRBJ1-5	.	CASSYSGVSNQPQHF	TGTGCCAGCAGTTACTCGGGAGTTAGCAATCAGCCCCAGCATTTT
TRBV7-9	13	once	TRBJ1-2	.	CASSERGTYGYTF	TGTGCCAGCAGCGAGAGGGGGACCTATGGCTACACCTTC
TRBV18	13	.	TRBJ1-1	TRBD1	CASSPGQGSEAFF	TGTGCCAGCTCCCCTGGACAGGGAAGTGAAGCTTTCTTT
TRBV6-5	14	few	TRBJ1-5	TRBD1	CASSPDREYQPQHF	TGTGCCAGCAGCCCCGACAGGGAATATCAGCCCCAGCATTTT
TRBV7-2	15	.	TRBJ1-1	.	CASSLVVQGGSEAFF	TGTGCCAGCAGCTTAGTAGTGCAAGGAGGGTCTGAAGCTTTCTTT
TRBV5-5	16	.	TRBJ2-3	TRBD2	CASSLEAGALKNTQYF	TGTGCCAGCAGCTTGGAAGCGGGGGCCCTCAAAAATACGCAGTATTTT
TRBV5-1	16	.	TRBJ2-1	.	CASRRRGEAPNNEQFF	TGCGCCAGCCGTCGGAGAGGCGAAGCCCCCAACAATGAGCAGTTCTTC
TRBV2	12	.	TRBJ1-1	.	CASSEAGTEAFF	TGTGCCAGCAGTGAGGCGGGGACTGAAGCTTTCTTT
TRBV4-1	14	.	TRBJ1-1	.	CASSQGGRNTEAFF	TGCGCCAGCAGCCAAGGCGGAAGAAACACTGAAGCTTTCTTT
TRBV24-1	12	.	TRBJ1-2	.	CATSDRDRGYTF	TGTGCCACCAGTGACAGGGATCGCGGCTACACCTTC